Listed below are T cell receptor beta chains from one sample, sequenced in a study of CD8 T cells in ankylosing spondylitis. TCRdb analysed the 5' RACE reads with MiXCR anew, one entry per CDR3 protein. In the table there are around 150,000 distinct CDR3 sequences, under 45% of which are singletons. Sequences were obtained from synovial fluid, either unsorted or a sorted T cell fraction (not recorded which). The origin of the receptors is a male donor with ankylosing spondylitis. CDR3s include the opening cysteine and the closing phenylalanine or tryptophan. A D gene is named only where the DNA matches it firmly. Clone size is not always given. Where it is, it says once, few, many or a class for expanded clones.

size	J	V	D	DNA	CDR3
-	TRBJ1-5	TRBV6-5	-	TGTGCCAGCAGTTTCGAGAGCCCAGCGTTGGTGGGTCAGCCCCAGCATTTT	CASSFESPALVGQPQHF
-	TRBJ2-1	TRBV7-2	-	TGTGCCAGCAGCTTTTCTGTGCGGTTTAGCTCCTACAATGAGCAGTTCTTC	CASSFSVRFSSYNEQFF
few	TRBJ2-7	TRBV7-6	TRBD2	TGTGCCAGCAGCTTAGGTAGCGGGAACGAGCAGTACTTC	CASSLGSGNEQYF
-	TRBJ2-3	TRBV5-3	-	TGTGCCAGCAGCTTCACGGTAACAGATACGCAGTATTTT	CASSFTVTDTQYF
-	TRBJ2-1	TRBV12-3/TRBV12-4	TRBD1	TGTGCCAGCAGACTCCCCGGGACAGGGAACAATGAGCAGTTCTTC	CASRLPGTGNNEQFF
few	TRBJ2-2	TRBV29-1	-	TGCAGCGTTGAAGATGTAGGGGGGCGGACCGGGGAGCTGTTTTTT	CSVEDVGGRTGELFF
once	TRBJ2-3	TRBV6-1	-	TGTGCCAGCAGCACTTATCGGGGTATAGCAGATACGCAGTATTTT	CASSTYRGIADTQYF
-	TRBJ2-2	TRBV24-1	-	TGTGCCACCAGCGCTCTCCGGGACACAAGCACCGGGGAGCTGTTTTTT	CATSALRDTSTGELFF
-	TRBJ2-7	TRBV20-1	TRBD1	TGCAGTCCTTTACGTGGGGACAGCTACGAGCAGTACTTC	CSPLRGDSYEQYF
-	TRBJ1-1	TRBV5-1	-	TGCGCCAGTACCTCTGGCGCTGAAGCTTTCTTT	CASTSGAEAFF
-	TRBJ1-1	TRBV7-2	-	TGTGCCAGCAGCTTAGGGGTGAACGACTTCAACACTGAAGCTTTCTTT	CASSLGVNDFNTEAFF
-	TRBJ2-3	TRBV4-1	-	TGCGCCAGCAGCCAAATCCCCTTGGGTTTGGATACGCAGTATTTT	CASSQIPLGLDTQYF
-	TRBJ1-1	TRBV13	-	TGTGCCAGCAGCCCCCTCAAGACGGCGAACACTGAAGCTTTCTTT	CASSPLKTANTEAFF
few	TRBJ1-2	TRBV27	-	TGTGCCAGCAGTTTAAGAGCTTCCTATGGCTACACCTTC	CASSLRASYGYTF
few	TRBJ2-7	TRBV28	-	TGTGCCAGCAGTATGCTGTGGAGGGGAAGCTCCTACGAGCAGTACTTC	CASSMLWRGSSYEQYF
-	TRBJ2-4	TRBV18	-	TGTGCCAGCTCACGACAGCTTATTAAAAACATTCAGTACTTC	CASSRQLIKNIQYF
-	TRBJ1-2	TRBV4-1	-	TGCGCCAGCAGCCAAGATCGAGCTAATAGACTTAACTATGGCTACACCTTC	CASSQDRANRLNYGYTF
few	TRBJ2-1	TRBV29-1	TRBD1	TGCAGCGTACCGGGACAGGGCGCCTACAATGAGCAGTTCTTC	CSVPGQGAYNEQFF
few	TRBJ2-1	TRBV28	-	TGTGCCAGCAGTTCAAGGGGGGTTCACTCCTACAATGAGCAGTTCTTC	CASSSRGVHSYNEQFF
-	TRBJ2-2	TRBV12-3/TRBV12-4	-	TGTGCCAGCACCCGTCGCCTTAGGATCTCCGGGGAGCTGTTTTTT	CASTRRLRISGELFF